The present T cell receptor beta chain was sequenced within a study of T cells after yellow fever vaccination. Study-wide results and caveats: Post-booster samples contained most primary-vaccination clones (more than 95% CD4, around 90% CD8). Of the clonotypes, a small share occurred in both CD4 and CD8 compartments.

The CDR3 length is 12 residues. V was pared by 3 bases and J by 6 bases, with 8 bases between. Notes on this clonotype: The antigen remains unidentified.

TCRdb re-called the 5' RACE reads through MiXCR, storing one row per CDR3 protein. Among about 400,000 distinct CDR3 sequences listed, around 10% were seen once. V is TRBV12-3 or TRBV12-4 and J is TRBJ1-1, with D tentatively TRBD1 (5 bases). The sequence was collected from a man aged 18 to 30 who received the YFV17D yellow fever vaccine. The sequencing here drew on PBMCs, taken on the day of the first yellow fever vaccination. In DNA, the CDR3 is TGTGCCAGCAGTTTTCAGGGACCTGAAGCTTTCTTT. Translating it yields CASSFQGPEAFF.